Here is one T cell receptor (beta chain) with its context. This record belongs to a study of blood T cells in healthy people across ages. This CDR3 has 14 amino acids. The V end lost 0 bases, the J end lost 1 base, and 7 bases lay between the germline ends. In germline, CDR1 is LGHDT, CDR2 YNNKEL (reference sequence). The authors ran a second PCR of roughly 6 to 12 cycles using a sample-barcoded 5' primer and a J-beta primer mix. MiXCR, run by TCRdb on the 5' RACE reads, gives a single entry per CDR3 protein. In the table there are 790,000 or so distinct CDR3 sequences, around 45% of which are singletons.

This sequence originates from an elderly man in good health. This chain connects TRBV3-1 to TRBJ2-7; D gene ambiguous. Input material: blood. CDR3 residues: CASSQEVPSYEQYF. In nucleotides, the CDR3 is TGTGCCAGCAGCCAAGAGGTGCCATCCTACGAGCAGTACTTC.